Listed here is a single TCR beta chain. The antigen is undetermined. The data derive from a study of cytotoxic CD8 clonotypes in ibrutinib-treated CLL. Study-wide background: The cohort had about a dozen relapsed/refractory and approximately 15 treatment-naive patients, 17 IGHV unmutated.

Assay: immunoSEQ multiplex PCR; the TCRdb copy retains only in-frame clones and omits some. Found here are about 76,000 clones, approximately 87% of them singletons; the top ten hold around 36%. The germline V gene encodes CDR1 MNHNS and CDR2 SASEGT. There are 14 residues in the CDR3. V was shortened by 3 bases and J by 2 bases, with 10 bases between the two germline ends. Whole-study findings and limits: Clonality was higher at baseline than in age-matched healthy donors and tracked circulating CD8+ T-cell counts.

The receptor was isolated from a human donor with chronic lymphocytic leukemia. Sequenced here: PBMCs, sampled after 24 months of ibrutinib treatment. The V and J genes are TRBV6-1 and TRBJ1-2; the D is unclear. Here the CDR3 DNA reads TGTGCCAGCAGTGATGGACTTAGGAACTATGGCTACACCTTC. The encoded protein is CASSDGLRNYGYTF.